This T cell receptor beta chain came from a study of Ad26.COV2.S vaccination and SARS-CoV-2 variants. Germline V CDR1 and CDR2: MDHEN, SYDVKM. The CDR3 length is 18 residues. With 5 bases clipped from V and 1 base from J, the junction kept 13 bases outside the gene matches. Here immunoSEQ multiplex PCR was the method, and the copy in TCRdb shows in-frame clones only, minus some. The sample holds about 320,000 clones, 70% to 90% seen once. Treatment of the sample: about 20 received Ad26.COV2.S at low or high dose, single or two shots; about 5 received placebo; per-sample allocation not given. The samples were gathered on day 63 after the first injection of vaccine or placebo.

The specimen comprised peripheral blood, sampled in a trial of Ad26.COV2.S vaccine versus placebo. This TCR derives from a person aged 18 to 65 who received the Ad26.COV2.S COVID-19 vaccine or a placebo. This chain connects TRBV28 to TRBJ2-3, with 9 bases fitting TRBD2. The CDR3 is CASSRLRFGGGGTDTQYF. CDR3 sequence (DNA): TGTGCCAGCAGTCGCCTGCGTTTTGGCGGGGGGGGCACAGATACGCAGTATTTT.